The entry below gives a single T cell receptor beta chain sequence along with its context. The sample originates from a study of blood T cell repertoires in COVID-19. For the study at large: COVID-19 samples, acute and convalescent, were from the United States, Italy and Spain.

Authors' methods: How many nucleated cells were present was estimated from reference gene primer amplification. Data came from immunoSEQ multiplex PCR; TCRdb stores just in-frame clones and leaves some out. D and trimming come from the DNA, and the V and J calls and clone size come from that table. The sample holds around 270,000 clones; approximately 90% are singletons and the top ten take about 4.1%. The CDR3 has 16 residues. The germline V gene encodes CDR1 SGHDT and CDR2 YYEEEE. V was pared by 0 bases and J by 2 bases, with 5 bases of the junction left unmatched. This sequence originates from a man between 60 and 75 years old who had recovered from COVID-19. The chain recombines TRBV5-6 with TRBJ2-5; 9 nucleotides agree with TRBD2. Sequencing input: peripheral blood. As DNA, the CDR3 is TGTGCCAGCAGCTTGGTTCGCGGACTAGCGCAAGAGACCCAGTACTTC. It codes for CASSLVRGLAQETQYF. Full variable domain (remainder filled in from reference TRBV5-6 and TRBJ2-5): DAGVTQSPTHLIKTRGQQVTLRCSPKSGHDTVSWYQQALGQGPQFIFQYYEEEERQRGNFPDRFSGHQFPNYSSELNVNALLLGDSALYLCASSLVRGLAQETQYFGPGTRLLVL.